One sample yielded the 23 T cell receptor beta chains listed below, sequenced in a study of shared clonotypes between healthy human individuals. Here immunoSEQ multiplex PCR was the method, and the copy in TCRdb shows in-frame clones only, minus some. The sample contains 2 million or so clones, around 95% of which appear only once. The sample comprised naive CD4+ T cells sorted from blood. The subset is: CD45RA+ positively selected. The receptors originated from a man aged 18-30 years in good health.

The chain links TRBV5-4 to TRBJ2-1; TRBD2 is a possible D gene (7 bases). Germline-derived CDR1 and CDR2 are SGHNT and YYREEE (reference sequence). V was pared by 4 bases and J by 0 bases, with 14 bases between. The CDR3 runs to 16 residues. The CDR3 DNA follows: TGTGCCAGCAGCCCTCCGGGGGGCAGCTCCTACAATGAGCAGTTCTTC. Its protein product is CASSPPGGSSYNEQFF.

This rearrangement joins TRBV6-5 to TRBJ1-1; D perhaps matches TRBD1 (5 bases). Trimming removed 4 bases at V and 0 bases at J, with 12 bases between. The CDR3 spans 15 residues. From germline, CDR1 is MNHEY and CDR2 SVGAGI. DNA of the CDR3: TGTGCCAGCAGTTCCAGGGCCGGCATGAACACTGAAGCTTTCTTT. As protein: CASSSRAGMNTEAFF.

The chain has TRBV6-1 and TRBJ2-7; D gene uncertain. The CDR3 extends over 14 amino acids. With 0 bases removed from V and 2 bases from J, the gap between germline ends came to 8 bases. Germline-derived CDR1 and CDR2 are MNHNS and SASEGT. The chain's CDR3 is CASSEAAATYEQYF. For the CDR3, the DNA is TGTGCCAGCAGTGAAGCTGCGGCGACCTACGAGCAGTACTTC.

The J gene is TRBJ1-4, the V gene TRBV19, with D possibly being TRBD1 (5 bases). Germline assignment: CDR1 LNHDA and CDR2 SQIVND (reference sequence). The CDR3 consists of 13 residues. Trimming removed 10 bases from V and 8 bases from J, with 17 bases in between. The CDR3 loop is CATRTSGPEKLFF. CDR3 coding DNA: TGTGCCACTCGGACATCGGGGCCCGAAAAACTGTTTTTT.

V gene TRBV6-1 combines with J gene TRBJ2-3; D could derive from TRBD1 or TRBD2 (5 bases each). Germline-derived CDR1 and CDR2 are MNHNS and SASEGT. The CDR3 is 15 amino acids. V lost 2 bases and J 2 bases, leaving 11 bases between the germline ends. The CDR3 region is CASSESGTHTDTQYF. In nucleotides, the CDR3 is TGTGCCAGCAGTGAATCCGGGACGCACACAGATACGCAGTATTTT.

V gene TRBV2 combines with J gene TRBJ2-7; the D gene is possibly TRBD1 (6 bases). The V and J ends lost 2 bases and 6 bases respectively, with 17 bases between them. Germline V gene data show CDR1 as SNHLY and CDR2 as FYNNEI. The CDR3 runs to 15 residues. The CDR3 coding sequence is TGTGCCAGCAGTGAACTGGCAGGGGCCCCCTCCGAGCAGTACTTC. It specifies CASSELAGAPSEQYF.

The genes are TRBV2 and TRBJ2-3; 13 bases align to TRBD2. The CDR3 is 17 amino acids. After removal of 5 bases from V and 0 bases from J, the junction contained 5 bases not matched to a gene. CDR1 is SNHLY, CDR2 FYNNEI, per germline. CDR3 sequence (DNA): TGTGCCAGCAGTCGACTAGCGGGGGGTTCTAGCACAGATACGCAGTATTTT. Protein sequence: CASSRLAGGSSTDTQYF. Based on the CDR3 plus reference TRBV2 and TRBJ2-3, the full variable domain is EPEVTQTPSHQVTQMGQEVILRCVPISNHLYFYWYRQILGQKVEFLVSFYNNEISEKSEIFDDQFSVERPDGSNFTLKIRSTKLEDSAMYFCASSRLAGGSSTDTQYFGPGTRLTVL.

The chain links TRBV7-9 to TRBJ2-1; 9 bases agree with TRBD2. In germline, CDR1 is SEHNR, CDR2 FQNEAQ (reference sequence). V trimming: 6 bases; J trimming: 7 bases; junction bases outside the gene matches: 7. The CDR3 loop spans 14 amino acids. DNA of the CDR3: TGTGCCAGCAGTTGGGGACTAGCAACGAATGAGCAGTTCTTC. It yields the protein CASSWGLATNEQFF.

The V call is TRBV6-4, the J call TRBJ1-2, with D maybe TRBD1 (6 bases). The CDR3 is 13 residues long. V was pared by 6 bases and J by 9 bases, with 17 bases between. Germline values: CDR1 MRHNA, CDR2 SNTAGT. The CDR3 sequence: CASSHRVEWSYTF. CDR3 nucleotide sequence: TGTGCCAGCAGCCACAGGGTAGAATGGAGCTACACCTTC.

V is TRBV2 and J is TRBJ2-3; D not certain. V lost 8 bases and J lost 3, with 9 bases in between. This CDR3 region has 12 residues. CDR1 SNHLY and CDR2 FYNNEI come from the germline V gene. For the CDR3, the DNA is TGTGCCAGCGGGTCGGGTACAGATACGCAGTATTTT. Translated: CASGSGTDTQYF.

V usage is TRBV2 and J usage is TRBJ2-3, with 12 bases fitting TRBD2. Germline V gene data show CDR1 as SNHLY and CDR2 as FYNNEI. The CDR3 runs 15 residues. Trimming took 7 bases from V and 2 from J; bases not matched to a gene: 4. In DNA form, the CDR3 reads TGTGCCAGCACGAGACTAGCGGGGGACACAGATACGCAGTATTTT. Its translation: CASTRLAGDTDTQYF. Filled out from reference TRBV2 and TRBJ2-3, the complete variable domain reads EPEVTQTPSHQVTQMGQEVILRCVPISNHLYFYWYRQILGQKVEFLVSFYNNEISEKSEIFDDQFSVERPDGSNFTLKIRSTKLEDSAMYFCASTRLAGDTDTQYFGPGTRLTVL.

This clone has just one count. CDR3 coding DNA: TGTGCCAGCAGCGTAGACCTTCCGACAGGAGATACGCAGTATTTT. It yields the protein CASSVDLPTGDTQYF. This chain connects TRBV9 to TRBJ2-3, with D perhaps matching TRBD1 (6 bases). The germline V and J ends were trimmed by 0 bases and 5 bases, with 13 bases remaining between them. From germline, CDR1 is SGDLS and CDR2 YYNGEE. CDR3 size: 15 residues.

V and J are TRBV4-2 and TRBJ2-7; D call uncertain. Per the germline V gene, CDR1 is LGHNA and CDR2 is YNFKEQ. The CDR3 runs to 12 residues. V was pared by 0 bases and J by 6 bases, with 6 bases between. This CDR3 reads CASSQDGSEQYF. DNA of the CDR3: TGTGCCAGCAGCCAAGACGGTTCCGAGCAGTACTTC.

The chain joins TRBV30 to TRBJ2-7; the D is unclear. Per germline, CDR1 GTSNPN and CDR2 SVGIG (reference sequence). V lost 0 bases and J lost 6, with 12 bases in between. The CDR3 loop spans 13 amino acids. The CDR3 here is CAWSVRTPTEQYF. The CDR3 DNA sequence: TGTGCCTGGAGTGTCAGGACCCCAACCGAGCAGTACTTC.

The V gene is TRBV20-1, the J gene TRBJ2-7; D is unclear. CDR1 and CDR2 (germline): DFQATT, SNEGSKA (reference sequence). V gave up 3 bases and J gave up 6 bases, with 9 bases separating them. The CDR3 sequence is 11 residues long. DNA for the CDR3: TGCAGTGCTAGTGCCGGCGGCGAGCAGTACTTC. It specifies CSASAGGEQYF.

The V and J genes are TRBV19 and TRBJ2-1; maybe TRBD2 (6 bases). The V gene's germline CDR1 is LNHDA and CDR2 SQIVND (reference sequence). The CDR3 has 14 residues. V lost 10 bases, J lost 5 bases, and 18 bases lay in between. As DNA, the CDR3 is TGTGCCACCCGTCGTAAGGAGGGTAACAATGAGCAGTTCTTC. It specifies CATRRKEGNNEQFF.

A word on this clone: The same CDR3 also results from other DNA sequences found in this sample. The J gene is TRBJ2-2, the V gene TRBV11-3, with no clear D. Trimming cost V 0 bases and J 7 bases, with 6 bases left between them. Germline CDR1 reads SGHNT; CDR2 reads YENEEA. The CDR3 length is 13 residues. The CDR3 nucleotides read TGTGCCAGCAGCTTAGATCGCGGCGGGGAGCTGTTTTTT. Encoded protein: CASSLDRGGELFF.

This rearrangement joins TRBV11-2 to TRBJ2-5; no reliable D call. Between the trimmed V and J ends, which lost 0 bases and 6 bases, there was a span of 5 bases. CDR1 and CDR2 from the germline V gene are SGHAT and FQNNGV. The CDR3 has 12 amino acids. The CDR3 coding sequence is TGTGCCAGCAGCTTAGATTTTAAGACCCAGTACTTC. It translates to CASSLDFKTQYF.

The chain is built from TRBV19 and TRBJ1-5; TRBD1 agrees at 9 bases. The germline V gene encodes CDR1 LNHDA and CDR2 SQIVND (reference sequence). J lost 6 bases, V lost 1 base, and 4 bases had no gene match. The CDR3 length is 15 residues. The CDR3 spells CASSIGDRVAQPQHF. The CDR3 nucleotides read TGTGCCAGTAGTATAGGGGACAGGGTAGCTCAGCCCCAGCATTTT.

Worth noting for this clone: At the DNA level, this CDR3 is encoded by other sequences in the same sample as well. The DNA for the CDR3 is TGTGCCAGCAGCCTCACAGGGACAGGGACAGATACGCAGTATTTT. Amino acids: CASSLTGTGTDTQYF. The genes are TRBV7-9 and TRBJ2-3; 9 nucleotides agree with TRBD1. CDR1 SEHNR and CDR2 FQNEAQ come from the germline V gene (reference sequence). CDR3 length: 15 amino acids. Unmatched junction bases numbered 6, after V lost 5 bases and J lost 3 bases.

This clone was picked up one time. A much bigger clone sits one base away, suggesting this may be a read error. The chain carries TRBV30 and TRBJ2-5; tentatively, D is TRBD2 (5 bases). The CDR3 has 13 residues. Germline V lookup: CDR1 GTSNPN, CDR2 SVGIG (reference sequence). This CDR3 reads CTWRRPLKETQYF. The CDR3 nucleotides are TGTACCTGGAGGAGGCCGCTGAAAGAGACCCAGTACTTC.

The chain recombines TRBV4-1 with TRBJ2-1; 7 bases line up with TRBD2. The V segment lost 1 base and the J segment 5 bases; nucleotides outside the gene matches: 8. This CDR3 region has 16 residues. Germline V gene lookup returns CDR1 MGHRA and CDR2 YSYEKL. CDR3 protein: CASSQGWGGVNNEQFF. As DNA, the CDR3 is TGCGCCAGCAGCCAAGGTTGGGGAGGGGTTAACAATGAGCAGTTCTTC.

The chain couples TRBV10-3 to TRBJ1-2; D is unresolved. The CDR3 is 12 residues long. V was trimmed by 10 bases and J by 8 bases, leaving 17 bases between them. The V gene's germline CDR1 is ENHRY and CDR2 SYGVKD. Here the CDR3 reads CATSEAFCGYTF. CDR3 bases: TGTGCCACGTCGGAGGCGTTTTGCGGCTACACCTTC.